The 8 T cell receptor beta chains listed next were all sequenced from one sample in a study of cytomegalovirus exposure and HLA in healthy donors (dated by TCRdb to the late 2010s). Library preparation used the immunoSEQ multiplex PCR assay. A mixture of 60 forward primers for TCR Vbeta segments and 13 reverse primers for TCR Jbeta segments was used in the multiplex PCR. In TCRdb, the immuneACCESS table is reduced to in-frame sequences with V and J assigned. These tables do not hold every clone; where another copy was compared, an unresolved V gene accounts for under half, and the others remain unexplained. The sample profile shows roughly 150,000 clones; around 10% of them were found once. Approximately 2% of the sample is taken by the ten largest. Sequencing was done on a sample of PBMCs. These receptors were collected from a male donor in good health and CMV-seronegative.

This clone was seen a handful of times. This sequence joins TRBV30 and TRBJ2-2; tentative D call: TRBD1 (6 bases). The CDR3 has 15 amino acids. Germline lookup yields CDR1 GTSNPN and CDR2 SVGIG (reference sequence). V was cut by 0 bases and J by 3 bases, with 11 bases left in between. CDR3 protein: CAWSVGGRDTGELFF. In DNA, the CDR3 is TGTGCCTGGAGTGTAGGGGGACGGGACACCGGGGAGCTGTTTTTT.

This clone has a handful of counts. This rearrangement joins TRBV18 to TRBJ2-3; the D is unclear. CDR1 is KGHSH, CDR2 LQKENI, per germline. CDR3 length: 15 residues. Trimming left V 0 bases short and J 6 bases short, with 13 bases between. In DNA, the CDR3 is TGTGCCAGCTCACCACCTAGAAGCTCCTCGGATACGCAGTATTTT. This gives the protein CASSPPRSSSDTQYF.

This clone was recorded a few times. This chain uses TRBV28 with TRBJ2-7, with D uncertain. This CDR3 region has 12 residues. Germline assignment: CDR1 MDHEN and CDR2 SYDVKM. V was pared by 3 bases and J by 3 bases, with 6 bases between. CDR3 in DNA: TGTGCCAGCAGTTTTCTTTACTACGAGCAGTACTTC. Translating gives CASSFLYYEQYF.

V usage is TRBV7-9 and J usage is TRBJ1-6, with 7 bases aligning to TRBD1. The CDR3 is made up of 15 amino acids. Trimming removed 3 bases from V and 7 bases from J; junction bases left unmatched: 6. The germline CDR1 and CDR2 sequences are SEHNR and FQNEAQ (reference sequence). The CDR3 bases are TGTGCCAGCAGCTTTACAGGGGCAACCAATTCACCCCTCCACTTT. It codes for CASSFTGATNSPLHF.

This clone was observed a handful of times. The rearrangement joins TRBV5-6 to TRBJ2-7; 7 bases align to TRBD1. The CDR3 runs to 14 residues. Germline V gene sequence: CDR1 SGHDT, CDR2 YYEEEE. V was pared by 2 bases and J by 5 bases, with 7 bases of the junction left unmatched. CDR3 DNA sequence: TGTGCCAGCAGCTTTGACAGGGCGACCCACGAGCAGTACTTC. It codes for CASSFDRATHEQYF.

The sample holds a few counts of this clone. The chain uses TRBV5-8 and TRBJ2-1; D uncertain. Germline V gene lookup returns CDR1 SGHTS and CDR2 YDEGEE. The CDR3 is made up of 12 amino acids. V was cut by 1 base and J by 9 bases, with 8 bases left in between. CDR3 sequence reads: CASSLNGPEQFF. In DNA, the CDR3 is TGTGCCAGCAGCTTGAATGGGCCTGAGCAGTTCTTC.

This clone was picked up a small number of times. The CDR3 loop is CASSQEGPGQTYEQYF. CDR3 in DNA: TGCGCCAGCAGCCAAGAGGGGCCGGGACAGACCTACGAGCAGTACTTC. V is TRBV4-1 and J is TRBJ2-7, with 7 bases lining up with TRBD1. Per the germline V gene, CDR1 is MGHRA and CDR2 is YSYEKL. CDR3 length equals 16 residues. Trimming at V came to 0 bases and at J to 2 bases, leaving 7 bases not matched to a gene.

V usage is TRBV5-1 and J usage is TRBJ2-1, with D perhaps matching TRBD1 (5 bases). The CDR3 extends over 15 amino acids. Trimming removed 4 bases at V and 3 bases at J, with 14 bases between. Per the germline V gene, CDR1 is SGHRS and CDR2 is YFSETQ. CDR3 sequence: CASSPLQDLYNEQFF. DNA for the CDR3: TGCGCCAGCAGCCCTTTACAGGACCTCTACAATGAGCAGTTCTTC.